The clone carrying this TCR beta chain was recorded at least ten times. Its matching antigen is unknown. Preparation of the TCRbeta library involved a method that used unique molecular identifiers. TCRdb ran MiXCR on the PCR reads and lists one entry per CDR3 protein. The profile shows almost 250,000 distinct CDR3 sequences, over 20% of them singletons. The data stem from a study of T-cell reconstitution after alpha-beta-depleted transplantation in children. Study-level findings and limits: Two months or so post-transplant, alpha-beta T cells reportedly derived from several hundred expanded graft clones. Elevated TCRbeta diversity at day 60 was traced, in some patients, to surviving recipient T cells and thymic progenitors.

The TCR originated in a girl aged 2 to 10 with Fanconi anemia, due to receive a stem cell transplant. The source material was PBMCs, sampled before TCRalphabeta/CD19-depleted stem cell transplant.

The CDR3 sequence is CASSSVRLAGETQYF. The DNA of the CDR3 is TGTGCCAGCAGCTCCGTTCGGCTAGCGGGGGAGACCCAGTACTTC. The rearrangement joins TRBV7-9 to TRBJ2-5, with 9 bases identical to TRBD2. CDR3 length: 15 residues. Per the germline V gene, CDR1 is SEHNR and CDR2 is FQNEAQ (reference sequence). Germline trimming cut 4 bases from V and 5 bases from J; bases unmatched to any gene: 8.